Below, one TCR beta chain is given with its context. The sample is drawn from a study of T cell changes during pregnancy in multiple sclerosis. The CDR3 has 15 amino acids. V was clipped by 5 bases and J by 2 bases, with 16 bases between them. CDR1 MNHNS and CDR2 SASEGT come from the germline V gene. The method was immunoSEQ multiplex PCR; TCRdb's version includes in-frame clones alone and lacks a portion of them. The data contain 100,000 or so clones, 94% of them singletons. This TCR came from a female donor with multiple sclerosis, enrolled in a pregnancy study. The rearrangement joins TRBV6-1 to TRBJ2-7, with a weak D call TRBD1 (5 bases). The starting material was peripheral blood, obtained in the third trimester of pregnancy. The CDR3 loop reads CASSTQRQIAYEQYF. CDR3 nucleotides: TGTGCCAGCAGTACCCAGAGACAGATTGCCTACGAGCAGTACTTC.